This entry describes one T cell receptor beta chain. This clonotype was found many times. Its cognate antigen has yet to be identified. The record has no base qualities; no much larger clone is one base away. Hyperthyroidism patients were newly diagnosed, with disease duration under 2 months, and aged 18 to 65 years. Exclusion was applied to patients with uncontrolled infections, other autoimmune diseases, pregnancy or lactation. Diagnoses relied on clinical symptoms, serum thyroxine and TRAb, thyroid ultrasound and orbital computed tomography. For progressor patients, blood was drawn at the first diagnosis of hyperthyroidism, before any ophthalmopathy symptoms had appeared. PBMCs were isolated from about 9.1 ml of fresh peripheral blood by Ficoll-Paque density gradient centrifugation. Patients classed as progressors first received a Graves' hyperthyroidism diagnosis and then went on to develop ophthalmopathy during follow-up. Total RNA was extracted using Trizol reagent, and RNA quality was assessed on an Agilent 2100 Bioanalyzer.

Amplification of TCR beta CDR3 regions was carried out from RNA transcripts. A first-round RT-PCR of the TCR CDR3 used the HTBI primer set with the Qiagen OneStep RT-PCR kit. Libraries were constructed in a second round of multiplex PCR, after which size selection and purification were carried out. Libraries were sequenced paired-end with 100 bp reads on an Illumina HiSeq2000. The paper's processing steps were these. SOAPnuke was used to process the raw data, with reads discarded if the reads contained adapters or uncalled bases, had a mean Phred below 15, or lacked an exact constant-primer or identifier match. COPE v1.2.5 was used to merge the high-quality paired reads, and each unique nucleotide sequence was defined as a clonotype. MiTCR v1.1 was used to align clonotypes to the IMGT TRBV, TRBD and TRBJ reference segments. Only V-J combinations with frequency above 0.0001, covering about 99% of repertoires, were analysed. A TCS score was defined as the ratio of F50 (clonal expansion) to E x V (chaos), with BLOSUM62-based TCRdist applied between CDR3 peptides within each V-J. Welch's t-statistics and random forest reduced 514 V-J features to 13, which were used in a naive Bayes classifier (R e1071). In TCRdb, the public reads were trimmed at Q25 with fastp and aligned with MiXCR, with productive beta chains retained. Each record represents a unique CDR3 protein, reported with the most common genes and DNA among its rows. It is TCRdb's table, rather than the study itself, that gives the V and J calls and clone size. Here the sample has fewer than 350,000 distinct CDR3 sequences; roughly 15% occur a single time. Of the sample, more than 30% falls within the top ten clones.

The sample belongs to a study of T cells in Graves' hyperthyroidism and ophthalmopathy (dated by TCRdb to between 2018 and 2021). Broadly, across the study: Peripheral blood was sampled at the time of initial diagnosis, prior to any treatment. To identify distinguishing TCR V-J signatures, a discovery cohort of about a hundred patients was used, comprising 40 to 45 with Graves' ophthalmopathy and some 60 with stable Graves' hyperthyroidism. Whether ophthalmopathy could be predicted prospectively was tested in an independent validation cohort made up of roughly 19 hyperthyroidism patients plus 17 patients who later progressed to ophthalmopathy. The roughly 94 discovery patients were randomly split 7:3 into training and test sets. The study also compared thyroid tissue and blood T-cell repertoires from several Graves' hyperthyroidism patients. Following sampling, methimazole starting at 30 mg daily was given to hyperthyroidism patients, and high-dose intravenous methylprednisolone was given to ophthalmopathy patients. According to the paper, TCR Vbeta CDR3 sequencing was carried out on approximately 140 peripheral blood samples, which came from 40 to 45 ophthalmopathy, approximately 78 hyperthyroidism and roughly 17 progressor patients. What the research found in general, with its limitations: A 13 V-J signature model separated ophthalmopathy from stable hyperthyroidism, with approximately 87% sensitivity and roughly 81% specificity in cross-validation and 80%/75% in testing. No statistical method was used to fix the sample size in advance, and group allocation was not hidden from the investigators. In validation, the model predicted progression to ophthalmopathy a median of about 6.8 months before onset, with approximately 71% sensitivity and roughly 77% specificity. Most expanded thyroid clonotypes (frequency above 0.001) were also detected in blood, suggesting blood repertoires may reflect thyroid immune responses.

Including cysteine and phenylalanine, the CDR3 has 14 amino acids. Only the CDR3 DNA stays, 42 bases, in frame from base 1. Germline trimming amounts to 0 bases on V and 5 bases on J, with 3 as the count of junction bases outside the gene matches. Based on the germline V gene, the CDR1 and CDR2 sequences are SGDLS and YYNGEE. This receptor chain uses TRBV9 and TRBJ2-5, and 8 junction bases match TRBD2. Sequenced sample: blood. This TCR derives from a woman aged 50 to 60 with Graves' hyperthyroidism that later progressed to Graves' ophthalmopathy. The CDR3 here reads CASSVDASGETQYF. The DNA reads TGTGCCAGCAGCGTAGACGCTAGCGGGGAGACCCAGTACTTC.